What follows are 24 T cell receptor beta chains derived from one specimen sequenced in a study of blood T cell repertoires in COVID-19. TCRdb's table, derived via immunoSEQ multiplex PCR, lists solely in-frame clones and lacks some. The data contain about 210,000 clones, roughly nine tenths of them singletons. Sequenced: PBMCs or T cells enriched from blood (not recorded which). The receptors were sampled from a woman aged 18-29 years who had recovered from COVID-19.

The chain is built from TRBV30 and TRBJ1-1, with a tentative D call TRBD1 (5 bases). Germline CDR1 and CDR2: GTSNPN and SVGIG (reference sequence). V lost 4 bases and J 1 base, leaving 10 bases between the germline ends. This CDR3 comprises 13 residues. The DNA of the CDR3 is TGTGCCTGGACGAGGGACTCGAACACTGAAGCTTTCTTT. Translating it yields CAWTRDSNTEAFF.

The chain uses TRBV7-9 and TRBJ1-1, with D uncertain. The CDR3 extends over 13 amino acids. Trimming stripped 5 bases from V and 2 bases from J, with 9 bases between. CDR1 SEHNR and CDR2 FQNEAQ come from the germline V gene (reference sequence). The CDR3 nucleotides read TGTGCCAGCAGCCCCCCCGTAAACACTGAAGCTTTCTTT. Encoded protein: CASSPPVNTEAFF. The full variable domain, with the rest looked up from reference TRBV7-9 and TRBJ1-1, is DTGVSQNPRHKITKRGQNVTFRCDPISEHNRLYWYRQTLGQGPEFLTYFQNEAQLEKSRLLSDRFSAERPKGSFSTLEIQRTEQGDSAMYLCASSPPVNTEAFFGQGTRLTVV.

The V call is TRBV5-1, the J call TRBJ1-1; D might be TRBD1 (6 bases). V was clipped by 4 bases and J by 1 base, with 14 bases between them. The CDR3 is 15 amino acids. Germline V gene sequence: CDR1 SGHRS, CDR2 YFSETQ. CDR3 in DNA: TGCGCCAGCAGCCAGGGGCAGTCGGGGAACACTGAAGCTTTCTTT. It specifies CASSQGQSGNTEAFF.

The V gene is TRBV25-1, the J gene TRBJ2-2; tentative D call: TRBD2 (6 bases). Germline lookup yields CDR1 MGHDK and CDR2 SYGVNS. This CDR3 is 15 amino acids long. Trimming removed 4 bases from V and 3 bases from J, with 12 bases in between. CDR3 region: CASSGGVGYTGELFF. In DNA form, the CDR3 reads TGTGCCAGCAGTGGCGGGGTCGGGTACACCGGGGAGCTGTTTTTT.

This clone was seen once. This chain connects TRBV24-1 to TRBJ2-1; weak D call: TRBD2 (6 bases). The V end was cut by 3 bases, the J end by 2 bases, with 13 bases between. The CDR3 covers 16 residues. Germline values: CDR1 KGHDR, CDR2 SFDVKD. DNA for the CDR3: TGTGCCACCAGTGATCGGGACTCCATAACCTACAATGAGCAGTTCTTC. This gives the protein CATSDRDSITYNEQFF.

The chain joins TRBV4-1 to TRBJ2-3; 10 bases are a match to TRBD2. With 4 bases clipped from V and 0 bases from J, the junction kept 4 bases outside the gene matches. Germline V gene lookup returns CDR1 MGHRA and CDR2 YSYEKL. The CDR3 spans 16 residues. CDR3 DNA sequence: TGCGCCAGCAGCCTCCAACTAGCGGGGAGCACAGATACGCAGTATTTT. Amino acids: CASSLQLAGSTDTQYF.

The chain has TRBV13 and TRBJ2-1; D is undetermined. The CDR3 spans 13 residues. Germline V gene sequence: CDR1 PRHDT, CDR2 FYEKMQ (reference sequence). The V end lost 4 bases, the J end lost 2 bases, and 6 bases lay between the germline ends. This CDR3 reads CASSYDTYNEQFF. The CDR3 DNA reads as TGTGCCAGCAGCTACGACACCTACAATGAGCAGTTCTTC. The whole variable domain, remainder taken from reference TRBV13 and TRBJ2-1, is AAGVIQSPRHLIKEKRETATLKCYPIPRHDTVYWYQQGPGQDPQFLISFYEKMQSDKGSIPDRFSAQQFSDYHSELNMSSLELGDSALYFCASSYDTYNEQFFGPGTRLTVL.

CDR3 residues: CASSSEATNEKLFF. CDR3 in DNA: TGCGCCAGCAGCTCCGAGGCAACTAATGAAAAACTGTTTTTT. The genes are TRBV5-1 and TRBJ1-4; D is undetermined. The V gene's germline CDR1 is SGHRS and CDR2 YFSETQ. V shed 3 bases and J shed 0 bases, with 6 bases lying between them. This CDR3 has 14 amino acids.

The rearrangement uses TRBV28 and TRBJ1-5; 7 nucleotides line up with TRBD1. CDR3 length equals 16 residues. Per germline, CDR1 MDHEN and CDR2 SYDVKM. The trim removed 4 bases at V and 2 bases at J, leaving 8 bases unmatched. Here the CDR3 DNA reads TGTGCCAGCAGTTGGGGGGACACAGGGGGCAATCAGCCCCAGCATTTT. Its translation: CASSWGDTGGNQPQHF.

This sequence joins TRBV6-2 or TRBV6-3 and TRBJ2-7; TRBD2 is a possible D gene (6 bases). This CDR3 contains 15 residues. Germline V gene data show CDR1 as MNHEY and CDR2 as SVGEGT. Trimming removed 2 bases at V and 3 bases at J, with 14 bases between. The CDR3 nucleotides are TGTGCCAGCAGTTACCTTGAGGAGGGGAACTACGAGCAGTACTTC. It codes for CASSYLEEGNYEQYF.

This clone was picked up a small number of times. This chain connects TRBV28 to TRBJ2-1; 8 bases are a match to TRBD2. This CDR3 comprises 14 residues. J was trimmed by 3 bases and V by 8 bases; bases with no gene match: 6. Germline-derived CDR1 and CDR2 are MDHEN and SYDVKM. The DNA for the CDR3 is TGTGCCAGCGGGAGCGGGGGTGACTACAATGAGCAGTTCTTC. The encoded protein is CASGSGGDYNEQFF.

The genes are TRBV5-1 and TRBJ2-7, with TRBD1 as a possible D gene (5 bases). CDR3 length: 14 residues. Germline loops: CDR1 SGHRS, CDR2 YFSETQ. V was cut by 0 bases and J by 4 bases, with 11 bases left in between. CDR3: CASSLEGLGYEQYF. CDR3 nucleotides: TGCGCCAGCAGCTTGGAGGGGCTTGGGTACGAGCAGTACTTC.

V is TRBV29-1 and J is TRBJ1-1; a possible D gene is TRBD1 (6 bases). This CDR3 has 13 amino acids. Trimming cost V 3 bases and J 4 bases, with 12 bases left between them. The V gene's germline CDR1 is SQVTM and CDR2 ANQGSEA. The DNA for the CDR3 is TGCAGCGTTGAGGGGGGGCCGGGCACTGAAGCTTTCTTT. This encodes CSVEGGPGTEAFF.

This sequence joins TRBV19 and TRBJ2-4; TRBD1 aligns across 8 bases. J gave up 1 base and V 6 bases, and 8 bases lay outside the gene matches. The germline V gene encodes CDR1 LNHDA and CDR2 SQIVND (reference sequence). This CDR3 contains 16 residues. The CDR3: CASSIPGGAAKNIQYF. The CDR3 nucleotides read TGTGCCAGTAGCATCCCAGGGGGCGCTGCCAAAAACATTCAGTACTTC.

This chain connects TRBV12-3 or TRBV12-4 to TRBJ2-3; no clear D gene. V was shortened by 8 bases and J by 3 bases, with 9 bases between the two germline ends. The CDR3 length is 12 residues. CDR3 bases: TGTGCCAGCGGAGTATGGACAGATACGCAGTATTTT. It encodes CASGVWTDTQYF.

In regard to this clone: The same CDR3 can be traced to other DNA sequences in this sample. The chain recombines TRBV4-1 with TRBJ1-5; the D gene is possibly TRBD1 (5 bases). Germline loops: CDR1 MGHRA, CDR2 YSYEKL. The CDR3 covers 15 residues. Trimming left V 0 bases short and J 4 bases short, with 10 bases between. The CDR3 spells CASSQDAGVNQPQHF. The CDR3 coding sequence is TGCGCCAGCAGCCAAGATGCGGGGGTGAATCAGCCCCAGCATTTT.

This chain connects TRBV30 to TRBJ2-5; D call uncertain. The germline gives CDR1 GTSNPN, CDR2 SVGIG (reference sequence). Trimming stripped 2 bases from V and 2 bases from J, with 6 bases between. This CDR3 has 12 amino acids. CDR3 coding DNA: TGTGCCTGGAGTCCCGGTCAAGAGACCCAGTACTTC. Amino acid sequence: CAWSPGQETQYF.

The V gene is TRBV4-1, the J gene TRBJ1-6; TRBD1 might be the D (5 bases). The V end was cut by 4 bases, the J end by 10 bases, with 17 bases between. Germline CDR1 and CDR2: MGHRA and YSYEKL. CDR3 length equals 15 residues. In DNA, the CDR3 is TGCGCCAGCAGCCTCGGCGGGGGTTCAGGCTCACCCCTCCACTTT. Its protein is CASSLGGGSGSPLHF.

The genes are TRBV6-1 and TRBJ2-3; D call uncertain. Per the germline V gene, CDR1 is MNHNS and CDR2 is SASEGT. The CDR3 totals 15 residues. Trimming cost V 3 bases and J 4 bases, with 14 bases left between them. CDR3 in DNA: TGTGCCAGCAGTGACGGCAGAGGAATCTCAGATACGCAGTATTTT. This sequence encodes CASSDGRGISDTQYF.

The V call is TRBV19, the J call TRBJ2-5; TRBD1 might be the D (6 bases). The CDR3 is 13 amino acids. V dropped 5 bases and J dropped 7 bases, with 14 bases sitting between them. Germline CDR1 and CDR2: LNHDA and SQIVND (reference sequence). DNA of the CDR3: TGTGCCAGTAGTTCTGGGGACAAGAGGACCCAGTACTTC. Its translation: CASSSGDKRTQYF.

The chain uses TRBV6-1 and TRBJ2-7; no clear D. CDR1 is MNHNS, CDR2 SASEGT, per germline. The CDR3 is made up of 13 amino acids. V was shortened by 3 bases and J by 2 bases, with 8 bases between the two germline ends. The CDR3 loop reads CASSEGRPYEQYF. CDR3 DNA: TGTGCCAGCAGTGAGGGCAGACCCTACGAGCAGTACTTC.

The V gene is TRBV5-6, the J gene TRBJ1-6, with unresolved D. V lost 3 bases, J lost 4 bases, and 8 bases lay in between. The V gene's germline CDR1 is SGHDT and CDR2 YYEEEE. The CDR3 has 14 amino acids. This CDR3 reads CASSSTGYNSPLHF. The DNA of the CDR3 is TGTGCCAGCAGCTCGACCGGGTATAATTCACCCCTCCACTTT.

The chain recombines TRBV11-3 with TRBJ2-7; D not certain. V was cut by 11 bases and J by 1 base, with 24 bases left in between. Germline CDR1 SGHNT, CDR2 YENEEA. The CDR3 loop spans 16 amino acids. The CDR3 DNA is TGTGCCGTAACAGTACAGACCGAATTTAAATCCTACGAGCAGTACTTC. As protein: CAVTVQTEFKSYEQYF. Full variable domain (missing parts from reference TRBV11-3 and TRBJ2-7): EAGVVQSPRYKIIEKKQPVAFWCNPISGHNTLYWYLQNLGQGPELLIRYENEEAVDDSQLPKDRFSAERLKGVDSTLKIQPAELGDSAVYLCAVTVQTEFKSYEQYFGPGTRLTVT.

The J gene is TRBJ1-5, the V gene TRBV24-1; weak D call: TRBD1 (5 bases). Per germline, CDR1 KGHDR and CDR2 SFDVKD. Trimming took 2 bases from V and 7 from J, leaving 14 bases between them. This CDR3 contains 15 residues. Here the CDR3 reads CATSDSSRDWQPQHF. The CDR3 nucleotides are TGTGCCACCAGTGATTCCTCTCGGGACTGGCAGCCCCAGCATTTT.